This T cell receptor (beta chain) was sequenced for a study of T cell repertoires in cytomegalovirus infection. Regarding the study as a whole: There were carriers of CMV plus the relevant HLA, and cumulative public TCR beta family frequency identified them.

Turning to this clonotype: Its target is unknown.

TCRdb used MiXCR to reprocess the reads, holding one entry per CDR3 protein. The repertoire includes hundreds of thousands of distinct CDR3 sequences, about 33% of them detected once, and roughly 20% sits in the top ten. Sequencing used cultured PBMCs, obtained from culture after CMV antigen stimulation. The origin of this receptor is a human donor in good health (CMV status not recorded). Some clones in this sample may be carry-over from other donors' samples.

The CDR3, as DNA: TGTGCCAGCAGTTTATATCCCCAAGAGACCCAGTACTTC. Encoded protein: CASSLYPQETQYF. The V call is TRBV27, the J call TRBJ2-5; the D is unclear. Deletions cut 1 base from V and 1 base from J, with 4 bases between. The CDR3 has 13 residues. The germline V gene has CDR1 MNHEY and CDR2 SMNVEV (reference sequence).